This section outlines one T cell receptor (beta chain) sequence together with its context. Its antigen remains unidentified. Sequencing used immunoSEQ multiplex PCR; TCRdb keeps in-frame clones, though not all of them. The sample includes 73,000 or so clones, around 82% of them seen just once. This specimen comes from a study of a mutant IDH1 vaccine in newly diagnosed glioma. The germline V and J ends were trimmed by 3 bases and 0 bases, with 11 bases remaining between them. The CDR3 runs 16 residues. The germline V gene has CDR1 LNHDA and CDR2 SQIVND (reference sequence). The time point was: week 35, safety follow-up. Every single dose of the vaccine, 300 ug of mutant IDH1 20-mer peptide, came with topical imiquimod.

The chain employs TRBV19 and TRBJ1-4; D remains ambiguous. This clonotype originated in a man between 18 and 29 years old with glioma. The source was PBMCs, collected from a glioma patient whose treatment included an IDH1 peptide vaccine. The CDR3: CASSIRSSATNEKLFF. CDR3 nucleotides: TGTGCCAGTAGTATCAGGTCGTCTGCAACTAATGAAAAACTGTTTTTT.